This T cell receptor beta chain was sequenced in a study of shared clonotypes between healthy human individuals. Study summary: Researchers drew samples from a couple of women and a few men aged 18 to 49. Overall study findings and caveats: Collection of samples was limited to blood; tissue repertoires likely differ. Clonotype sharing across a few donors was observed for approximately 5% of naive CD4 clonotypes.

Concerning this clone itself: What it recognizes is unknown.

Here immunoSEQ multiplex PCR was the method, and the copy in TCRdb shows in-frame clones only, minus some. The table shows 2 million to 2.5 million clones, with over 85% occurring only once. Source material: naive CD4+ T cells from PBMCs. The subset: CD45RA+ positively selected. The TCR originated in a man younger than 30 in good health. Some clones in this sample may be carry-over from other donors' samples.

Here the CDR3 DNA reads TGCGCCAGCAGCGGGGACAGGGGCTATGGCTACACCTTC. Protein: CASSGDRGYGYTF. The rearrangement links TRBV5-1 to TRBJ1-2; 10 bases are a match to TRBD1. The junction had 1 base not matched to a gene; V was cut back by 4 bases and J by 4 bases. The CDR3 is 13 amino acids. Germline CDR1 is SGHRS and CDR2 is YFSETQ.